A selection of T cell receptor beta chains follows, all from one sample in a study of blood T cells in healthy people across ages. TCRdb reprocessed the 5' RACE reads with MiXCR, giving one entry per CDR3 protein. The table shows around 500,000 distinct CDR3 sequences, with around 48% occurring only once. Sequenced sample: blood. All receptors derive from an elderly man in good health. Both conserved end residues are part of each CDR3. Each record gives: D gene, J gene, V gene, clone size, CDR3 DNA, CDR3 protein. A D gene is named only where the DNA matches it firmly. Clone sizes are given selectively: once, few, many, or a class where the clone is expanded.

d_call: TRBD2; j_call: TRBJ2-7; v_call: TRBV2; clone_size: .; cdr3_nt: TGTGCCAGCAGGGTAGGACTAGCGCAAAACTACGAGCAGTACTTC; cdr3_aa: CASRVGLAQNYEQYF
d_call: TRBD1; j_call: TRBJ2-7; v_call: TRBV29-1; clone_size: .; cdr3_nt: TGCAGCGTTGCTGGACAGGGGATCTACGAGCAGTACTTC; cdr3_aa: CSVAGQGIYEQYF
d_call: TRBD2; j_call: TRBJ2-1; v_call: TRBV27; clone_size: few; cdr3_nt: TGTGCCAGCAGTTTAACCCCGAGACTAGCGGGGTACAATGAGCAGTTCTTC; cdr3_aa: CASSLTPRLAGYNEQFF
d_call: .; j_call: TRBJ1-2; v_call: TRBV7-2; clone_size: few; cdr3_nt: TGTGCCAGCACCCTCCAGTGGGGTGGTGGCTACACCTTC; cdr3_aa: CASTLQWGGGYTF
d_call: .; j_call: TRBJ2-2; v_call: TRBV3-1; clone_size: .; cdr3_nt: TGTGCCAGCAGCATCTCCGGGGAGCTGTTTTTT; cdr3_aa: CASSISGELFF
d_call: TRBD2; j_call: TRBJ2-7; v_call: TRBV20-1; clone_size: many; cdr3_nt: TGCAGTGCTAGCGCGGGAGCGGGTGCGAGATACGAGCAGTACTTC; cdr3_aa: CSASAGAGARYEQYF
d_call: .; j_call: TRBJ2-3; v_call: TRBV5-4; clone_size: few; cdr3_nt: TGTGCCAGTCCTAGTGGAGATACGCAGTATTTT; cdr3_aa: CASPSGDTQYF
d_call: TRBD2; j_call: TRBJ2-1; v_call: TRBV5-1; clone_size: many; cdr3_nt: TGCGCCAGCAGCTTGTCACTAGCGGGCAATGAGCAGTTCTTC; cdr3_aa: CASSLSLAGNEQFF
d_call: .; j_call: TRBJ2-1; v_call: TRBV20-1; clone_size: .; cdr3_nt: TGCAGTGCTAGAGATCATTCAGGGGCCTACAATGAGCAGTTCTTC; cdr3_aa: CSARDHSGAYNEQFF
d_call: TRBD1; j_call: TRBJ2-7; v_call: TRBV6-2/TRBV6-3; clone_size: .; cdr3_nt: TGTGCCAGCGGGGACAGGGGGTTCTACGAGCAGTACTTC; cdr3_aa: CASGDRGFYEQYF
d_call: TRBD1; j_call: TRBJ2-7; v_call: TRBV7-2; clone_size: few; cdr3_nt: TGTGCCAGCAGCCCCCGCAGGGGGACAGCAGCATACGAGCAGTACTTC; cdr3_aa: CASSPRRGTAAYEQYF
d_call: TRBD1; j_call: TRBJ1-1; v_call: TRBV14; clone_size: .; cdr3_nt: TGTGCCAGCAGCAAACAGGGGGAGAGGCTCGCTGAAGCTTTCTTT; cdr3_aa: CASSKQGERLAEAFF
d_call: .; j_call: TRBJ2-7; v_call: TRBV9; clone_size: .; cdr3_nt: TGTGCCAGCAGCGTAGTGTCCTACGAGCAGTACTTC; cdr3_aa: CASSVVSYEQYF
d_call: TRBD1; j_call: TRBJ2-4; v_call: TRBV5-1; clone_size: .; cdr3_nt: TGCGCCAGCAGCTCACGGGGACAGGGGCCTCTAGCCAAAAACATTCAGTACTTC; cdr3_aa: CASSSRGQGPLAKNIQYF
d_call: TRBD2; j_call: TRBJ2-5; v_call: TRBV2; clone_size: .; cdr3_nt: TGTGCCAGCAGTCGACTAGCGGGAGGGCCGGTTGAGCAGTACTTC; cdr3_aa: CASSRLAGGPVEQYF
d_call: .; j_call: TRBJ2-7; v_call: TRBV5-1; clone_size: .; cdr3_nt: TGCGCCAGCAGCTTGGGCACGGCCACCTTGGGTGAGCAGTACTTC; cdr3_aa: CASSLGTATLGEQYF
d_call: TRBD1; j_call: TRBJ2-3; v_call: TRBV4-1; clone_size: .; cdr3_nt: TGCGCCAGCAGTAGAGAACGGGACAGGCCCACAGATACGCAGTATTTT; cdr3_aa: CASSRERDRPTDTQYF
d_call: .; j_call: TRBJ1-4; v_call: TRBV12-3/TRBV12-4; clone_size: .; cdr3_nt: TGTGCCAGCCGGTCCCAGGGGACAACTAATGAAAAACTGTTTTTT; cdr3_aa: CASRSQGTTNEKLFF
d_call: TRBD1; j_call: TRBJ1-2; v_call: TRBV3-1; clone_size: .; cdr3_nt: TGTGCCAGCAGCCTAATGAGGGGGCGAAGCTATGGCTACACCTTC; cdr3_aa: CASSLMRGRSYGYTF
d_call: .; j_call: TRBJ1-1; v_call: TRBV15; clone_size: once; cdr3_nt: TGTGCCACCAGCAGAGATCGGTCGGTGGGGACTGAAGCTTTCTTT; cdr3_aa: CATSRDRSVGTEAFF
d_call: .; j_call: TRBJ1-5; v_call: TRBV20-1; clone_size: many; cdr3_nt: TGCAGTGCTAGGGAAGAAAATCAGCCCCAGCATTTT; cdr3_aa: CSAREENQPQHF
d_call: .; j_call: TRBJ1-1; v_call: TRBV20-1; clone_size: .; cdr3_nt: TGCAGTGCTAGGGGGGGGTTCACTGAAGCTTTCTTT; cdr3_aa: CSARGGFTEAFF
d_call: .; j_call: TRBJ1-1; v_call: TRBV7-2; clone_size: .; cdr3_nt: TGTGCCAGCAGCTTAGAAGGCGGGAGGCGAGCTTTCTTT; cdr3_aa: CASSLEGGRRAFF
d_call: TRBD2; j_call: TRBJ2-5; v_call: TRBV2; clone_size: .; cdr3_nt: TGTGCCACCGCGGGGACTACAGAAGAGACCCAGTACTTC; cdr3_aa: CATAGTTEETQYF
d_call: .; j_call: TRBJ1-4; v_call: TRBV7-9; clone_size: .; cdr3_nt: TGTGCCGGCAGCTTAGGACCAGGGAACGAAAAACTGTTTTTT; cdr3_aa: CAGSLGPGNEKLFF
d_call: .; j_call: TRBJ2-7; v_call: TRBV9; clone_size: once; cdr3_nt: TGTGCCAGCAGCGTAGACCGGCGGGGACTCGCCTCCTACGAGCAGTACTTC; cdr3_aa: CASSVDRRGLASYEQYF
d_call: .; j_call: TRBJ1-6; v_call: TRBV15; clone_size: few; cdr3_nt: TGTGCCACCAGAGGCTTGGATTATAATTCACCCCTCCACTTT; cdr3_aa: CATRGLDYNSPLHF
d_call: .; j_call: TRBJ2-1; v_call: TRBV11-2; clone_size: .; cdr3_nt: TGTGCCAGCAGCTTAGCAGGGTACGTTGTGGATGAGCAGTTCTTC; cdr3_aa: CASSLAGYVVDEQFF
d_call: TRBD2; j_call: TRBJ2-7; v_call: TRBV20-1; clone_size: .; cdr3_nt: TGCAGTGCTAGAAATGTTGAGGGAGGGGACTACGAGCAGTACTTC; cdr3_aa: CSARNVEGGDYEQYF
d_call: .; j_call: TRBJ1-1; v_call: TRBV20-1; clone_size: .; cdr3_nt: TGCAGTGCTTTTAGTACGACGGGATATACGGTTGAAGCTTTCTTT; cdr3_aa: CSAFSTTGYTVEAFF
d_call: .; j_call: TRBJ1-1; v_call: TRBV6-2/TRBV6-3; clone_size: .; cdr3_nt: TGTGCCAGCAGTTTTGCGAGAACTGAAGCTTTCTTT; cdr3_aa: CASSFARTEAFF
d_call: TRBD2; j_call: TRBJ2-1; v_call: TRBV12-3/TRBV12-4; clone_size: few; cdr3_nt: TGTGCCAGCAGTCTAGCGGGGACGGGTGAGCAGTTCTTC; cdr3_aa: CASSLAGTGEQFF
d_call: TRBD1; j_call: TRBJ2-7; v_call: TRBV7-7; clone_size: .; cdr3_nt: TGTGCTAGCAGCCACGGACAGGGAAACGCCTACGAGCAGTACTTC; cdr3_aa: CASSHGQGNAYEQYF
d_call: .; j_call: TRBJ2-2; v_call: TRBV20-1; clone_size: .; cdr3_nt: TGCAGTGCTAGAGATCCCGCCACCCGGGTCAACACCGGGGAGCTGTTTTTT; cdr3_aa: CSARDPATRVNTGELFF
d_call: .; j_call: TRBJ1-2; v_call: TRBV4-3; clone_size: .; cdr3_nt: TGCGCCAGCAGCCAGGAGCAGGGAGTTTTTGGCTACACCTTC; cdr3_aa: CASSQEQGVFGYTF
d_call: TRBD1; j_call: TRBJ1-5; v_call: TRBV12-3/TRBV12-4; clone_size: .; cdr3_nt: TGTGCCAGCAGTGTCGACAGGGGGATGCCCCAGCATTTT; cdr3_aa: CASSVDRGMPQHF
d_call: .; j_call: TRBJ1-2; v_call: TRBV7-9; clone_size: many; cdr3_nt: TGTGCCAGCAGCTTAGCGCAGACCCCCAGCGGCTACACCTTC; cdr3_aa: CASSLAQTPSGYTF
d_call: .; j_call: TRBJ1-1; v_call: TRBV19; clone_size: few; cdr3_nt: TGTGCCAGTAGTATGAACGGGTTCACTGAAGCTTTCTTT; cdr3_aa: CASSMNGFTEAFF
d_call: TRBD1; j_call: TRBJ2-3; v_call: TRBV29-1; clone_size: .; cdr3_nt: TGCAGCGTCTTGAGGCAGACAGGGCGGACAGATACGCAGTATTTT; cdr3_aa: CSVLRQTGRTDTQYF
d_call: .; j_call: TRBJ2-1; v_call: TRBV7-2; clone_size: few; cdr3_nt: TGTGCCAGCAGCTCTCCGTACTCCTACAATGAGCAGTTCTTC; cdr3_aa: CASSSPYSYNEQFF